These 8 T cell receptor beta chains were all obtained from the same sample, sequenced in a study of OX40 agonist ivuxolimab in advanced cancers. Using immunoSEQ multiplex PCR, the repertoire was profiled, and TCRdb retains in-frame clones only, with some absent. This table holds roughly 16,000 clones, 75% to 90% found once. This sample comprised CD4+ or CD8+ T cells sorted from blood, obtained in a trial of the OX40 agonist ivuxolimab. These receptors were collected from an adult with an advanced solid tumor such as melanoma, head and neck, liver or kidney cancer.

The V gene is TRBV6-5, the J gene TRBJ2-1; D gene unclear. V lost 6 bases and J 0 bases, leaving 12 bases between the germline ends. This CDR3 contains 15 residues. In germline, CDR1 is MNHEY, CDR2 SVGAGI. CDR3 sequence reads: CASRRGMSSYNEQFF. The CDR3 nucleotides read TGTGCCAGCAGGAGAGGCATGAGCTCCTACAATGAGCAGTTCTTC.

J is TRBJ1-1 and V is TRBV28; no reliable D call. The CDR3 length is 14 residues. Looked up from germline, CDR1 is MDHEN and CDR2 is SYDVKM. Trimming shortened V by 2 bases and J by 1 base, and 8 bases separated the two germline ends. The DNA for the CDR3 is TGTGCCAGCAGTTTAACACCCACGAACACTGAAGCTTTCTTT. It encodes CASSLTPTNTEAFF.

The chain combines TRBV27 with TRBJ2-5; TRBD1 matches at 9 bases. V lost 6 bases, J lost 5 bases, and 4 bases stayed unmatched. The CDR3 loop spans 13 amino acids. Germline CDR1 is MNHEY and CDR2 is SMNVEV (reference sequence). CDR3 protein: CASRGTGLETQYF. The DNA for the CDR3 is TGTGCCAGCAGGGGGACAGGGCTGGAGACCCAGTACTTC.

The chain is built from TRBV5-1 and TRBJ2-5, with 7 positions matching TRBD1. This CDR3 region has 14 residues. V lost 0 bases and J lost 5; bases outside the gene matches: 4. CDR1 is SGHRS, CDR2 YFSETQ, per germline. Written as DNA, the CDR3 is TGCGCCAGCAGCTTGGCGGGACAGCTCGAGACCCAGTACTTC. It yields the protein CASSLAGQLETQYF.

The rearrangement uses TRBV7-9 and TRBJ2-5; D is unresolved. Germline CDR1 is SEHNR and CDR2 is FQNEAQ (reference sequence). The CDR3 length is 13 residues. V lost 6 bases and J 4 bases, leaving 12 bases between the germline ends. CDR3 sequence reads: CASSLPGLETQYF. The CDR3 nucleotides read TGTGCCAGCAGTTTACCCGGGTTAGAGACCCAGTACTTC.

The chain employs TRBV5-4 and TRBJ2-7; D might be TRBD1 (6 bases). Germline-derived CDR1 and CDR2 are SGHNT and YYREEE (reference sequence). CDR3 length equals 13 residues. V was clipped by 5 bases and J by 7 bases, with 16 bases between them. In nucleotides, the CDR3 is TGTGCCAGCAGGGGGTTGACAGGTGGGGAGCAGTACTTC. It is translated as CASRGLTGGEQYF.

DNA of the CDR3: TGTGCCTCGACCAACAGGGGATCGGGCACTGAAGCTTTCTTT. This gives the protein CASTNRGSGTEAFF. The gene calls are TRBV30 and TRBJ1-1, with 7 bases aligning to TRBD1. Germline CDR1 GTSNPN, CDR2 SVGIG (reference sequence). Trimming removed 7 bases from V and 4 bases from J; junction bases left unmatched: 12. The CDR3 spans 14 residues.

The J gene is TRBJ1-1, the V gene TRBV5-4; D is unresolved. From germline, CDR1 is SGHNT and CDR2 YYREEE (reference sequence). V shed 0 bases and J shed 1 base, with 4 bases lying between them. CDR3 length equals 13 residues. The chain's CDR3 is CASSLEANTEAFF. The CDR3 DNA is TGTGCCAGCAGCTTGGAGGCGAACACTGAAGCTTTCTTT. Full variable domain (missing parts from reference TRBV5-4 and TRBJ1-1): ETGVTQSPTHLIKTRGQQVTLRCSSQSGHNTVSWYQQALGQGPQFIFQYYREEENGRGNFPPRFSGLQFPNYSSELNVNALELDDSALYLCASSLEANTEAFFGQGTRLTVV.